What follows are 15 T cell receptor beta chains derived from one specimen sequenced in a study of blood T cell repertoires in COVID-19. Clones were sequenced by immunoSEQ multiplex PCR, and TCRdb holds only the in-frame ones, with some missing. The sample contains 130,000 to 150,000 clones, more than 70% of which appear only once. Input material: peripheral blood. These receptor sequences come from a man in his fifties or sixties with active or convalescent COVID-19.

This sequence joins TRBV29-1 and TRBJ2-1; D ambiguous. The V end was cut by 5 bases, the J end by 10 bases, with 9 bases between. CDR3 length: 10 amino acids. Germline values: CDR1 SQVTM, CDR2 ANQGSEA. Written as DNA, the CDR3 is TGCAGCGTTTGGGTCAGGGAGCAGTTCTTC. Amino acid sequence: CSVWVREQFF.

The genes are TRBV4-1 and TRBJ2-7, with D perhaps matching TRBD2 (5 bases). Trimming took 4 bases from V and 2 from J, leaving 12 bases between them. Germline CDR1 is MGHRA and CDR2 is YSYEKL. CDR3 length: 14 residues. The CDR3 spells CASSPIAQTYEQYF. For the CDR3, the DNA is TGCGCCAGCAGCCCGATAGCGCAAACCTACGAGCAGTACTTC.

The chain employs TRBV6-5 and TRBJ1-4; weak D call: TRBD1 (5 bases). The CDR3 extends over 14 amino acids. V gave up 3 bases and J gave up 4 bases, with 9 bases separating them. The germline V gene encodes CDR1 MNHEY and CDR2 SVGAGI. CDR3 sequence reads: CASSYDRVNEKLFF. CDR3 nucleotide sequence: TGTGCCAGCAGTTATGACAGAGTTAATGAAAAACTGTTTTTT.

The chain employs TRBV10-1 and TRBJ2-1; D might be TRBD2 (6 bases). V lost 3 bases and J 9 bases, leaving 9 bases between the germline ends. The V gene's germline CDR1 is WNHNN and CDR2 SYGVQD (reference sequence). The CDR3 extends over 12 amino acids. CDR3 nucleotide sequence: TGCGCCAGCAGTGACAGCGGGTTTGAGCAGTTCTTC. Translated, it gives CASSDSGFEQFF.

The chain recombines TRBV27 with TRBJ2-2, with TRBD1 as a possible D gene (6 bases). Germline V CDR1 and CDR2: MNHEY, SMNVEV (reference sequence). This CDR3 spans 13 amino acids. V was shortened by 6 bases and J by 4 bases, with 9 bases between the two germline ends. The DNA for the CDR3 is TGTGCCAGCAGCACAGGGACCACCGGGGAGCTGTTTTTT. This encodes CASSTGTTGELFF.

J is TRBJ1-2 and V is TRBV19; 9 nucleotides match TRBD1. This CDR3 spans 14 amino acids. With V trimmed by 4 bases and J by 4 bases, 4 bases remained unmatched. In germline, CDR1 is LNHDA, CDR2 SQIVND (reference sequence). The CDR3 loop is CASSTPGQGYGYTF. The CDR3 DNA reads TGTGCCAGTAGTACCCCGGGACAGGGCTATGGCTACACCTTC.

This chain links TRBV29-1 with TRBJ1-4, with 10 bases identical to TRBD1. Germline lookup yields CDR1 SQVTM and CDR2 ANQGSEA. V dropped 6 bases and J dropped 6; count of bases not matched to a gene: 10. The CDR3 has 15 residues. The CDR3 is CSVGQTGGPDEKLFF. CDR3 in DNA: TGCAGCGTGGGGCAGACAGGGGGCCCGGATGAAAAACTGTTTTTT.

For this clone: Other DNA sequences in this sample translate to the same CDR3. The gene calls are TRBV28 and TRBJ2-1; D is uncertain. This CDR3 spans 11 amino acids. V was pared by 5 bases and J by 4 bases, with 3 bases between. From germline, CDR1 is MDHEN and CDR2 SYDVKM. CDR3 amino acids: CASSTYNEQFF. DNA of the CDR3: TGTGCCAGCAGTACATACAATGAGCAGTTCTTC.

The V and J genes are TRBV4-3 and TRBJ1-1; tentative D call: TRBD1 (6 bases). Germline CDR1 and CDR2: LGHNA and YSLEER. The CDR3 extends over 15 amino acids. The V and J ends lost 1 base and 4 bases respectively, with 13 bases between them. This CDR3 is CASSQGGGVGTEAFF. CDR3 DNA sequence: TGCGCCAGCAGCCAAGGAGGGGGGGTGGGCACTGAAGCTTTCTTT.

The genes are TRBV19 and TRBJ2-2; D is ambiguous. V was cut by 6 bases and J by 0 bases, with 8 bases left in between. The CDR3 covers 14 residues. Germline CDR1 reads LNHDA; CDR2 reads SQIVND (reference sequence). This CDR3 is CASRRSANTGELFF. The CDR3 nucleotides are TGTGCCAGTAGGAGGTCCGCGAACACCGGGGAGCTGTTTTTT.

CDR3 in amino acids: CASGTGGNTGELFF. DNA of the CDR3: TGCGCCAGCGGGACAGGGGGTAACACCGGGGAGCTGTTTTTT. V is TRBV5-1 and J is TRBJ2-2, with 11 positions matching TRBD1. This CDR3 has 14 residues. V lost 7 bases and J lost 2; bases outside the gene matches: 1. The germline V gene has CDR1 SGHRS and CDR2 YFSETQ.

The rearrangement joins TRBV5-6 to TRBJ1-2, with D hard to call. V lost 3 bases and J 7 bases, leaving 7 bases between the germline ends. This CDR3 has 11 amino acids. CDR1 SGHDT and CDR2 YYEEEE come from the germline V gene. The CDR3 sequence: CASSSPGGYTF. As DNA, the CDR3 is TGTGCCAGCAGCTCCCCGGGTGGCTACACCTTC. Full variable domain (remainder filled in from reference TRBV5-6 and TRBJ1-2): DAGVTQSPTHLIKTRGQQVTLRCSPKSGHDTVSWYQQALGQGPQFIFQYYEEEERQRGNFPDRFSGHQFPNYSSELNVNALLLGDSALYLCASSSPGGYTFGSGTRLTVV.

V and J are TRBV5-5 and TRBJ1-4; 9 bases are shared with TRBD1. V gave up 4 bases and J gave up 7 bases; unmatched junction bases: 5. Germline loops: CDR1 SGHKS, CDR2 YYEKEE (reference sequence). The CDR3 has 14 residues. Here the CDR3 DNA reads TGTGCCAGCAGCAAGACAGGGGGTGGTGAAAAACTGTTTTTT. Translation gives CASSKTGGGEKLFF. Full variable domain (outside the CDR3, taken from reference TRBV5-5 and TRBJ1-4): DAGVTQSPTHLIKTRGQQVTLRCSPISGHKSVSWYQQVLGQGPQFIFQYYEKEERGRGNFPDRFSARQFPNYSSELNVNALLLGDSALYLCASSKTGGGEKLFFGSGTQLSVL.

The chain carries TRBV10-2 and TRBJ2-2, with a possible D match to TRBD2 (6 bases). The CDR3 consists of 14 residues. CDR1 is WSHSY and CDR2 is SAAADI in the germline V gene. The V end was cut by 3 bases, the J end by 4 bases, with 9 bases between. The CDR3 loop is CASSDYGSTGELFF. DNA for the CDR3: TGCGCCAGCAGTGACTACGGGAGCACCGGGGAGCTGTTTTTT.

V gene TRBV29-1 combines with J gene TRBJ2-3; 8 positions agree with TRBD1. The CDR3 runs to 16 residues. V lost 5 bases, J lost 2 bases, and 12 bases stayed unmatched. CDR1 is SQVTM, CDR2 ANQGSEA, per germline. The CDR3 sequence: CSVTTTQGVVTDTQYF. DNA of the CDR3: TGCAGCGTTACCACTACACAGGGGGTAGTCACAGATACGCAGTATTTT.